Presented here are 3 T cell receptor beta chains from one specimen sequenced in a study of T cells after yellow fever vaccination. Via MiXCR, TCRdb re-called the 5' RACE reads, giving one row per CDR3 protein. The data contain some 120,000 distinct CDR3 sequences, more than 6.5% of them singletons. The input for sequencing was CD4+ T cells sorted from PBMCs, taken approximately 11 days after the first yellow fever vaccination. The receptors here all came from a young man who received the YFV17D yellow fever vaccine.

This clonotype was recorded at least ten times. V gene TRBV6-2 or TRBV6-3 combines with J gene TRBJ2-7; perhaps TRBD2 as D (6 bases). Trimming stripped 7 bases from V and 5 bases from J, with 15 bases between. This CDR3 has 13 amino acids. CDR1 and CDR2 from the germline V gene are MNHEY and SVGEGT. The CDR3 DNA follows: TGTGCCAGCAATTCTCCCGGGGAGGACGAGCAGTACTTC. Its protein is CASNSPGEDEQYF.

This clonotype was found many times. V and J are TRBV5-1 and TRBJ2-2; D may be TRBD1 (6 bases). Germline lookup yields CDR1 SGHRS and CDR2 YFSETQ. The CDR3 totals 14 residues. V was shortened by 6 bases and J by 5 bases, with 14 bases between the two germline ends. The CDR3 protein is CASKGVMQTGELFF. CDR3 nucleotide sequence: TGCGCCAGCAAGGGGGTAATGCAGACCGGGGAGCTGTTTTTT.

This clonotype was recorded at least ten times. The chain recombines TRBV20-1 with TRBJ1-1; TRBD1 agrees at 9 bases. V gave up 3 bases and J gave up 5 bases; unmatched junction bases: 10. CDR1 and CDR2 (germline): DFQATT, SNEGSKA (reference sequence). CDR3 size: 15 residues. This CDR3 is CSARWGTGSWTEAFF. CDR3 in DNA: TGCAGTGCTAGGTGGGGGACAGGGTCGTGGACTGAAGCTTTCTTT.